Following are 7 T cell receptor beta chains from one sample sequenced in a study of cytomegalovirus exposure and HLA in healthy donors. PCR amplification relied on 60 Vbeta primers (plus 13 Jbeta primers). Sequencing was performed with immunoSEQ multiplex PCR; in TCRdb, only in-frame clones are kept and a portion is missing. The sample lists more than 85,000 clones, around 79% occurring once. Sequencing was performed on PBMCs. These receptor sequences come from a male donor in good health and CMV-seropositive.

V usage is TRBV2 and J usage is TRBJ1-1; D is unclear. This CDR3 contains 15 residues. Germline CDR1 and CDR2: SNHLY and FYNNEI. The V end lost 2 bases, the J end lost 0 bases, and 10 bases lay between the germline ends. CDR3 bases: TGTGCCAGCAGTGAATTAAAACAGATGAACACTGAAGCTTTCTTT. It yields the protein CASSELKQMNTEAFF.

The rearrangement joins TRBV4-1 to TRBJ2-7; TRBD1 is a possible D gene (6 bases). Trimming took 6 bases from V and 9 from J, leaving 21 bases between them. CDR1 and CDR2 from the germline V gene are MGHRA and YSYEKL. This CDR3 contains 14 residues. The chain's CDR3 is CASRPGDNKGVQYF. Written as DNA, the CDR3 is TGCGCCAGCAGGCCCGGGGACAATAAAGGAGTGCAGTACTTC.

The table lists this clone with a few counts. The CDR3 bases are TGTGCCAGCATAGAGATCCCCACAGATACGCAGTATTTT. Translating gives CASIEIPTDTQYF. The chain uses TRBV7-3 and TRBJ2-3; D is uncertain. CDR1 and CDR2 from the germline V gene are SGHTA and FQGTGA. V lost 7 bases and J 2 bases, leaving 10 bases between the germline ends. CDR3 length: 13 residues. The variable domain in full, completed from reference TRBV7-3 and TRBJ2-3, reads GAGVSQTPSNKVTEKGKYVELRCDPISGHTALYWYRQSLGQGPEFLIYFQGTGAADDSGLPNDRFFAVRPEGSVSTLKIQRTERGDSAVYLCASIEIPTDTQYFGPGTRLTVL.

V is TRBV7-8 and J is TRBJ1-1; D possibly corresponds to TRBD1 (5 bases). CDR3 size: 16 residues. Trimming removed 1 base at V and 0 bases at J, with 12 bases between. Germline values: CDR1 SGHVS, CDR2 FQNEAQ. CDR3 sequence reads: CASSLEGVTVNTEAFF. As DNA, the CDR3 is TGTGCCAGCAGCTTAGAAGGGGTGACGGTGAACACTGAAGCTTTCTTT. Variable domain in full (rest from reference TRBV7-8 and TRBJ1-1): GAGVSQSPRYKVAKRGQDVALRCDPISGHVSLFWYQQALGQGPEFLTYFQNEAQLDKSGLPSDRFFAERPEGSVSTLKIQRTQQEDSAVYLCASSLEGVTVNTEAFFGQGTRLTVV.

The rearrangement links TRBV2 to TRBJ1-2, with 7 bases lining up with TRBD1. The J segment lost 5 bases and the V segment lost 10 bases, leaving 10 bases of the junction unmatched. The V gene's germline CDR1 is SNHLY and CDR2 FYNNEI. There are 13 residues in the CDR3. As DNA, the CDR3 is TGTGCCATACCACGACAGGGACAATATGGCTACACCTTC. It translates to CAIPRQGQYGYTF.

The genes are TRBV5-1 and TRBJ2-2, with D unresolved. Germline-derived CDR1 and CDR2 are SGHRS and YFSETQ. This CDR3 spans 13 amino acids. V lost 0 bases, J lost 4 bases, and 4 bases lay in between. The CDR3 loop is CASSLVLTGELFF. The CDR3 DNA reads as TGCGCCAGCAGCTTGGTCCTCACCGGGGAGCTGTTTTTT.

The chain uses TRBV28 and TRBJ1-1; TRBD1 matches at 9 bases. The length of the CDR3 is 16 residues. The trim removed 6 bases at V and 0 bases at J, leaving 8 bases unmatched. Germline CDR1 MDHEN, CDR2 SYDVKM. The CDR3 DNA follows: TGTGCCAGCAGCCGTCCCGGGACAGGGATGAACACTGAAGCTTTCTTT. Translation: CASSRPGTGMNTEAFF.